This T cell receptor beta chain was found in a study of blood T cell repertoires in COVID-19. Overall study context: Samples came from the United States, Italy and Spain, spanning acute and convalescent COVID-19.

Clones were read by immunoSEQ multiplex PCR, and TCRdb kept only the in-frame ones, dropping some. The table has 75,000 to 100,000 clones, more than 65% seen once; the top ten hold nearly 4.5%. Germline lookup yields CDR1 SEHNR and CDR2 FQNEAQ (reference sequence). This CDR3 is 15 amino acids long. Losses at the gene ends were 7 bases for V and 6 bases for J; bases not matched to a gene: 11. The V call is TRBV7-9, the J call TRBJ2-7; 11 bases fit TRBD2. This receptor was obtained from a man aged 55 to 70 with acute or convalescent COVID-19. The specimen was peripheral blood. The CDR3 DNA sequence: TGTGCCAGCAACAGACCTACTAGCGGGAGTCCCGAGCAGTACTTC. This codes for CASNRPTSGSPEQYF.